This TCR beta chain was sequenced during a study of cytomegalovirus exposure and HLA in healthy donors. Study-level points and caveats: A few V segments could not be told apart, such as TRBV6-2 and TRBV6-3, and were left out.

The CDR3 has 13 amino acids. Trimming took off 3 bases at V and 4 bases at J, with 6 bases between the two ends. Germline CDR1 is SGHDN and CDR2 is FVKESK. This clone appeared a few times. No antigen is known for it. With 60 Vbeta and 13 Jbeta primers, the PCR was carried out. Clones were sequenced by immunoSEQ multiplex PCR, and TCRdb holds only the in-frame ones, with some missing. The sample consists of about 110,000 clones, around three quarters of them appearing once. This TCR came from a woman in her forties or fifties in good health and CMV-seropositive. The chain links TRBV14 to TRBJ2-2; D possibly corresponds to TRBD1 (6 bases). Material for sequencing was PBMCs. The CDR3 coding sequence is TGTGCCAGCAGCCAGGGGGCCACCGGGGAGCTGTTTTTT. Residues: CASSQGATGELFF.